The TCR beta chain under discussion was sequenced for a study of blood T cell repertoires in COVID-19. About the study: Spain, Italy and the United States supplied samples that represented acute and convalescent COVID-19. T cells, B-cell-depleted T cells, or PBMCs provided the cDNA or gDNA that served as material.

Original analysis: How many nucleated cells were present was estimated from reference gene primer amplification. Assay used: immunoSEQ multiplex PCR; TCRdb lists only in-frame clones, some missing. The DNA gave D and trimming, while V, J and clone size come from that table. The top ten clones hold approximately 3% of a sample with some 150,000 clones, roughly 83% of them seen once. The germline gives CDR1 SGHAT, CDR2 FQNNGV. V was cut by 0 bases and J by 6 bases, with 9 bases left in between. This CDR3 contains 14 residues. The chain employs TRBV11-2 and TRBJ2-1; no clear D gene. Specimen: peripheral blood. The sequence was collected from a woman older than 75 with acute or convalescent COVID-19. The CDR3 DNA reads TGTGCCAGCAGCTTAGATAACCCGGGCAATGAGCAGTTCTTC. Amino acid sequence: CASSLDNPGNEQFF.